This paragraph reports one TCR beta chain. Many counts were recorded for this clonotype. Which antigen it targets is not known. No much larger clone is present one base from it, and per-base qualities are unavailable. Total RNA and DNA were co-extracted without cell sorting from approximately 20-30 mg of bulk tissue using the AllPrep DNA/RNA mini kit. Between November 2015 and March 2016, roughly five patients in China with histopathologically diagnosed primary liver carcinoma had surgical resection. Chronic HBV infection was present in the patients, and the patients were treatment-naive at sampling. Each tumor was sampled at five spatially separated regions: the superior, inferior, left-lateral and right-lateral poles and the tumor centre. Histology showed that every tumor sample contained more than 80% viable tumor cells. Fresh tumor and adjacent tissue pieces were bisected; one half was stored in RNAlater at -80°C, the other sent for histology.

This entry is derived from a study of tumor-infiltrating lymphocytes in primary liver carcinoma (dated by TCRdb to 2015 to 2018). About the full investigation: The five patients, three men and two women aged 30 to 69 years, had hepatocellular carcinoma (four) or combined HCC and intrahepatic cholangiocarcinoma (one). The tumors of the five patients were staged as T1-T3 N0M0, with maximum diameters ranging from roughly 4 to 11 cm. Roughly 3.5 to 8 million productive TCRbeta reads were obtained per sample, and no significant difference in read depth was found between tissue types. Across five regions of each liver tumor, along with adjacent normal tissue and blood, the study brought together TCRbeta repertoire sequencing, expression microarrays and whole-exome sequencing. A total of 35 specimens from 5 patients, comprising some 25 tumor regions, 5 adjacent noncancerous liver tissues and 5 peripheral blood samples, were covered by TCRbeta repertoire sequencing. To link TCRbeta repertoire diversity to the local molecular phenotype, the 20 to 30 tumor region samples were profiled with Agilent mRNA microarrays. Repertoires from technical replicates were highly reproducible, with mean shared-clone rates roughly 0.87 and correlation coefficients above 0.95. Here is what the overall study found, with its caveats: Because only the TCR beta chain was sequenced and unpaired alpha chains were not captured, true repertoire diversity is likely underestimated. The study included only four to six patients, and the authors note findings should be validated in a larger study. Compared with blood, tumors had a significantly larger share of the repertoire taken up by the top 250 clones (p = 0.039). Only about 7-24% of top clones were present in all five regions of a tumor, suggesting spatial heterogeneity of tumor-infiltrating T cells. Comparison of CD4+ and CD8+ T cell repertoires was precluded by the use of bulk unsorted samples. Pairs of tumor regions showed greater repertoire overlap (mean about 35%) than tumor-adjacent pairs (about 17%) or tumor-blood pairs (roughly 14%), which is consistent with antigen-driven expansion.

Starting from approximately 500 ng total RNA, TCRbeta-specific cDNA was produced by reverse transcription with a constant-region primer and ProtoScript II reverse transcriptase. Three nested multiplex PCR rounds, following a slightly modified ARM-PCR procedure, were used to build the TCRbeta libraries. A final 25-cycle PCR with Deep VentR polymerase added sample barcodes and Illumina adapters. Amplicons of 200-500 bp were gel-purified with a QIAquick gel extraction kit before sequencing. The TCRbeta amplicons were sequenced with 250-bp paired-end reads on an Illumina HiSeq 2500. Turning to the authors' computational methods: Quality trimming of reads was performed with Trimmomatic v0.33, and paired reads were merged with FLASH v1.2.11 so that full CDR3 sequences could be recovered. V, D and J germline segments were assigned to the rearranged TCRbeta sequences by MiGEC v1.2.1b. VDJtools v1.0.0 computed clonotype statistics and Shannon-Wiener diversity indices. To cut down on sampling bias, every analysis after diversity analysis relied on just the 250 most abundant clonotypes from each sample. The public reads were quality trimmed at Q25 with fastp and then assembled into clones with MiXCR by TCRdb, keeping productive beta chains. Every CDR3 protein is listed once, alongside the most common genes and DNA of its rows. V and J calls and clone size were set by TCRdb, not the authors. This sample holds more than 95,000 distinct CDR3 sequences; approximately 82% were observed only once. Of the sample, about 20% falls within the top ten clones.

The TCR was taken from a man aged 35-49 years with primary liver carcinoma and hepatitis B virus infection. The sequenced sample consisted of liver tumor tissue from sampling region 3. The meaning of the sample's cell subset or site label: tumor region T3, left-lateral pole.

Here the CDR3 is given as CASSQGTPGANVLTF. DNA sequence: TGCGCCAGCAGCCAGGGGACACCTGGGGCCAACGTCCTGACTTTC. The rearrangement joined TRBV4-3 to TRBJ2-6; a tentative D match to TRBD1 spans 6 bases. CDR1 and CDR2 are read off the germline V gene as LGHNA and YSLEER. The CDR3 contains 15 residues, cysteine and phenylalanine counted. Just CDR3 DNA is preserved here, 45 bases in frame from base 1. Trimming takes 3 bases from V and 2 bases from J, and the germline ends sit 8 bases apart.